The 24 T cell receptor beta chains below all came from one sample that was sequenced in a study of Graves' ophthalmopathy and Graves' hyperthyroidism. TCR beta CDR3 regions were amplified from RNA transcripts. The workflow started with a first-round RT-PCR run with HTBI primers and then moved on to a second-round multiplex PCR. TCRdb re-analysed the multiplex PCR reads in MiXCR, keeping a single row per CDR3 protein. This table has 600,000 to 700,000 distinct CDR3 sequences, more than 40% appearing once. Sequenced: peripheral blood. Every receptor here comes from an adult man with Graves' ophthalmopathy.

The chain recombines TRBV29-1 with TRBJ1-4, with D tentatively TRBD1 (5 bases). The CDR3 has 12 amino acids. Trimming left V 8 bases short and J 10 bases short, with 17 bases between. Germline V lookup: CDR1 SQVTM, CDR2 ANQGSEA. The chain's CDR3 is CSPRGGGGKLFF. The CDR3 DNA follows: TGCAGCCCGAGGGGTGGGGGAGGAAAACTGTTTTTT.

This clonotype appeared many times. The rearrangement links TRBV12-3 or TRBV12-4 to TRBJ1-1; D gene unclear. V lost 3 bases and J lost 7, with 12 bases in between. The CDR3 spans 13 residues. CDR3 in amino acids: CASSFDYHREAFF. The CDR3 DNA follows: TGTGCCAGCAGTTTCGACTACCACCGTGAAGCTTTCTTT.

The V gene is TRBV29-1, the J gene TRBJ2-7, with 8 positions matching TRBD2. With V trimmed by 5 bases and J by 7 bases, 10 bases remained unmatched. Germline loops: CDR1 SQVTM, CDR2 ANQGSEA. CDR3 length equals 13 residues. The CDR3 sequence is CSVMGLDENEQYF. In nucleotides, the CDR3 is TGCAGCGTTATGGGACTAGATGAGAATGAGCAGTACTTC.

J is TRBJ1-1 and V is TRBV29-1; D is ambiguous. CDR1 and CDR2 (germline): SQVTM, ANQGSEA. This CDR3 region has 14 residues. V shed 6 bases and J shed 1 base, with 15 bases lying between them. The CDR3 sequence is CSVVAGGENTEAFF. The CDR3 bases are TGCAGCGTCGTAGCGGGAGGAGAGAACACTGAAGCTTTCTTT.

The chain joins TRBV7-6 to TRBJ1-4; D gene ambiguous. V was clipped by 4 bases and J by 4 bases, with 7 bases between them. CDR1 is SGHVS and CDR2 is FNYEAQ in the germline V gene. The CDR3 totals 13 residues. The CDR3 DNA is TGTGCCAGCAGCTCCGGGCGTAATGAAAAACTGTTTTTT. It encodes CASSSGRNEKLFF.

This clonotype was seen more than once but under ten times. The rearrangement links TRBV7-9 to TRBJ2-7; D is ambiguous. The V gene lost 4 bases and the J gene lost 0 bases, with 13 bases spanning the gap. CDR1 and CDR2 (germline): SEHNR, FQNEAQ (reference sequence). This CDR3 spans 15 amino acids. CDR3 residues: CASSSAVGHSYEQYF. Written as DNA, the CDR3 is TGTGCCAGCAGCTCCGCCGTGGGTCACTCCTACGAGCAGTACTTC. Filled out from reference TRBV7-9 and TRBJ2-7, the complete variable domain reads DTGVSQNPRHKITKRGQNVTFRCDPISEHNRLYWYRQTLGQGPEFLTYFQNEAQLEKSRLLSDRFSAERPKGSFSTLEIQRTEQGDSAMYLCASSSAVGHSYEQYFGPGTRLTVT.

This clonotype has at least ten counts. The J gene is TRBJ1-5, the V gene TRBV7-2, with D unresolved. Trimming took off 7 bases at V and 6 bases at J, with 16 bases between the two ends. CDR1 and CDR2 (germline): SGHTA, FQGNSA. The CDR3 has 14 amino acids. The CDR3 loop reads CASTTGIRGQPQHF. The CDR3 nucleotides are TGTGCCAGCACCACGGGGATCAGAGGTCAGCCCCAGCATTTT.

The chain combines TRBV12-3 or TRBV12-4 with TRBJ2-5, with D unresolved. The V gene lost 6 bases and the J gene lost 2 bases, with 19 bases spanning the gap. The CDR3 loop spans 16 amino acids. The CDR3 loop reads CASSPPGQPQQETQYF. The CDR3 coding sequence is TGTGCCAGCAGCCCCCCGGGTCAGCCCCAGCAAGAGACCCAGTACTTC.

This clonotype was recorded at least ten times. This sequence joins TRBV7-9 and TRBJ2-5; weak D call: TRBD1 (6 bases). In germline, CDR1 is SEHNR, CDR2 FQNEAQ (reference sequence). Trimming removed 5 bases from V and 0 bases from J, with 13 bases in between. The CDR3 extends over 15 amino acids. The CDR3 protein is CASSHEDSYQETQYF. CDR3 sequence (DNA): TGTGCCAGCAGCCACGAGGACAGTTACCAAGAGACCCAGTACTTC.

This clonotype came up many times. V is TRBV5-1 and J is TRBJ1-2, with 8 bases that match TRBD1. This CDR3 has 16 amino acids. Germline CDR1 is SGHRS and CDR2 is YFSETQ. Germline trimming cut 3 bases from V and 7 bases from J; bases unmatched to any gene: 14. The CDR3 here is CASSSGQGRTFSGYTF. The DNA of the CDR3 is TGCGCCAGCAGCTCCGGACAGGGAAGGACGTTCAGTGGCTACACCTTC.

The rearrangement links TRBV29-1 to TRBJ1-5; unclear D gene. Germline CDR1 and CDR2: SQVTM and ANQGSEA. The CDR3 contains 12 residues. In DNA form, the CDR3 reads TGCAGTGTAAGACGACTAGCGGGTCACGAGCATTTT. Amino acid sequence: CSVRRLAGHEHF.

The rearrangement links TRBV5-6 to TRBJ1-3; D is ambiguous. The CDR3 has 14 residues. The ends were cut back, 4 bases at V and 0 bases at J, with 8 bases in the middle. Germline V gene lookup returns CDR1 SGHDT and CDR2 YYEEEE. The CDR3 coding sequence is TGTGCCAGCAGCCGGACTGCCTCTGGAAACACCATATATTTT. It specifies CASSRTASGNTIYF. The full variable domain, completed using reference TRBV5-6 and TRBJ1-3, is DAGVTQSPTHLIKTRGQQVTLRCSPKSGHDTVSWYQQALGQGPQFIFQYYEEEERQRGNFPDRFSGHQFPNYSSELNVNALLLGDSALYLCASSRTASGNTIYFGEGSWLTVV.

The chain links TRBV24-1 to TRBJ2-1; D unresolved. This CDR3 region has 11 residues. Trimming removed 1 base from V and 11 bases from J, with 5 bases in between. CDR1 is KGHDR and CDR2 is SFDVKD in the germline V gene. The CDR3 DNA sequence: TGTGCCACCAGTGATTTAATTAAGCAGTTCTTC. Translating it yields CATSDLIKQFF.

Concerning this clonotype itself: A far bigger clonotype differs at one base, so this is likely a read error. The CDR3: CASSLAVSYEQCF. DNA of the CDR3: TGCGCCAGCAGCTTGGCAGTCTCCTACGAGCAGTGCTTC. This sequence joins TRBV5-1 and TRBJ2-7; D is undetermined. This CDR3 region has 13 residues. Germline lookup yields CDR1 SGHRS and CDR2 YFSETQ.

The chain carries TRBV25-1 and TRBJ1-1; TRBD1 might be the D (6 bases). Between the trimmed V and J ends, which lost 6 bases and 7 bases, there was a span of 12 bases. The CDR3 is 12 residues long. CDR1 is MGHDK, CDR2 SYGVNS, per germline. CDR3 in amino acids: CASSRRTDEAFF. For the CDR3, the DNA is TGTGCCAGCAGCAGGAGGACAGATGAAGCTTTCTTT.

This clonotype showed up many times. The genes are TRBV6-5 and TRBJ1-6; the match to TRBD1 covers 8 bases. Germline CDR1 is MNHEY and CDR2 is SVGAGI. The CDR3 spans 14 residues. With 7 bases clipped from V and 13 bases from J, the junction kept 12 bases outside the gene matches. The CDR3 nucleotides are TGTGCCAGCACCGCGACGGACAGGGAGATGCCCCTCCACTTT. This gives the protein CASTATDREMPLHF.

In this sample, this clonotype turned up many times. The rearrangement joins TRBV6-6 to TRBJ1-1, with D unresolved. V was shortened by 7 bases and J by 1 base, with 4 bases between the two germline ends. The CDR3 is 11 amino acids. Germline V gene data show CDR1 as MNHNY and CDR2 as SVGAGI (reference sequence). The CDR3 coding sequence is TGTGCCAGCATCTGGAACACTGAAGCTTTCTTT. Its protein product is CASIWNTEAFF.

This clonotype appeared many times. The chain combines TRBV20-1 with TRBJ2-5; 7 nucleotides match TRBD2. The CDR3 has 15 amino acids. CDR1 is DFQATT and CDR2 is SNEGSKA in the germline V gene (reference sequence). Trimming at V came to 0 bases and at J to 4 bases, leaving 8 bases not matched to a gene. CDR3 residues: CSARDGGRAGETQYF. The DNA for the CDR3 is TGCAGTGCTAGAGATGGAGGGAGGGCCGGAGAGACCCAGTACTTC.

The chain employs TRBV24-1 and TRBJ1-5; D gene uncertain. V gave up 1 base and J gave up 14 bases, with 11 bases separating them. This CDR3 is built from 12 residues. Per the germline V gene, CDR1 is KGHDR and CDR2 is SFDVKD. CDR3 DNA: TGTGCCACCAGTGATTTAGACTCGGGAGAGCATTTT. Amino acid sequence: CATSDLDSGEHF.

This clonotype came up many times. This chain uses TRBV5-1 with TRBJ2-7; tentatively, D is TRBD1 (5 bases). Germline CDR1 reads SGHRS; CDR2 reads YFSETQ. With 0 bases removed from V and 2 bases from J, the gap between germline ends came to 9 bases. The CDR3 length is 14 residues. CDR3 coding DNA: TGCGCCAGCAGCTTGGCCGTAGGGGCCTACGAGCAGTACTTC. Amino acid sequence: CASSLAVGAYEQYF. Complete variable domain (other parts from reference TRBV5-1 and TRBJ2-7): KAGVTQTPRYLIKTRGQQVTLSCSPISGHRSVSWYQQTPGQGLQFLFEYFSETQRNKGNFPGRFSGRQFSNSRSEMNVSTLELGDSALYLCASSLAVGAYEQYFGPGTRLTVT.

This clonotype was seen a handful of times. This chain uses TRBV29-1 with TRBJ2-1; 9 positions match TRBD2. The CDR3 is made up of 14 amino acids. Germline V lookup: CDR1 SQVTM, CDR2 ANQGSEA. The V and J ends lost 6 bases and 6 bases, in that order; junction bases with no gene match: 9. The DNA of the CDR3 is TGCAGCGTCATCGGGCGGGAGGGCCTCAATGAGCAGTTCTTC. Its translation: CSVIGREGLNEQFF.

Points on this clonotype: A read error may account for a junction end that differs from germline. The V call is TRBV5-1, the J call TRBJ2-6; 9 bases align to TRBD1. Germline CDR1 is SGHRS and CDR2 is YFSETQ. This CDR3 contains 16 residues. The CDR3 sequence is CASSFDRGAGANVLTF. The CDR3 DNA sequence: TGTGCCAGCAGCTTTGACAGGGGGGCCGGGGCCAACGTCCTGACTTTC.

The chain is built from TRBV2 and TRBJ2-7, with D perhaps TRBD1 or TRBD2 (6 bases each). CDR1 SNHLY and CDR2 FYNNEI come from the germline V gene. The ends were cut back, 4 bases at V and 2 bases at J, with 21 bases in the middle. The CDR3 consists of 17 residues. The DNA for the CDR3 is TGTGCCAGCAGTGCTAGAGATAACGGGGGCGGCGCCTACGAGCAGTACTTC. Protein sequence: CASSARDNGGGAYEQYF.

A few counts support this clonotype. The chain employs TRBV5-1 and TRBJ1-1; D is ambiguous. Germline V gene data show CDR1 as SGHRS and CDR2 as YFSETQ. Trimming removed 4 bases at V and 0 bases at J, with 10 bases between. The CDR3 runs 14 residues. This CDR3 reads CASSPTLMNTEAFF. The CDR3, as DNA: TGCGCCAGCAGCCCCACCTTAATGAACACTGAAGCTTTCTTT. The full variable domain, with the rest looked up from reference TRBV5-1 and TRBJ1-1, is KAGVTQTPRYLIKTRGQQVTLSCSPISGHRSVSWYQQTPGQGLQFLFEYFSETQRNKGNFPGRFSGRQFSNSRSEMNVSTLELGDSALYLCASSPTLMNTEAFFGQGTRLTVV.